This section outlines one T cell receptor (beta chain) sequence together with its context. Its antigen is still unknown. The study drew all its donors from Caucasian adults living in Nashville, Tennessee. It was about 210 ng DNA, about 30,000 T cell genomes, that sorted-subset replicate PCRs used. Libraries were prepared by immunoSEQ multiplex PCR; TCRdb keeps only in-frame clonotypes and omits some of them. Of some 1,100,000 clones in the sample, roughly 74% were seen once. This entry is derived from a study of shared clonotypes between healthy human individuals. Whole-study context: Three CD4 naive, three CD4 memory, two CD8 naive and one CD8 memory plate were used per donor. Study-wide results and caveats: Rarefaction showed sorted-subset sequencing was incomplete despite large depth.

The specimen was memory CD4+ T cells from PBMCs. The subset: CD45RA-negative fraction. The sequence was obtained from a man aged 18-30 years in good health. Some clones in this sample may be carry-over from other donors' samples.

For the CDR3, the DNA is TGTGCCTGGAGTGAGGGTAGCAATCAGCCCCAGCATTTT. Amino acids: CAWSEGSNQPQHF. The chain has TRBV30 and TRBJ1-5, with unresolved D. There are 13 residues in the CDR3. Trimming took off 1 base at V and 0 bases at J, with 4 bases between the two ends. Germline V CDR1 and CDR2: GTSNPN, SVGIG (reference sequence).